Listed below are T cell receptor beta chains from one sample, sequenced in a study of cytomegalovirus exposure and HLA in healthy donors. TCRdb's table, derived via immunoSEQ multiplex PCR, lists solely in-frame clones and lacks some. This sample contains 150,000 or so clones. The sample taken for sequencing was PBMCs. The receptors stem from a woman in her sixties or seventies in good health and CMV-seronegative. The CDR3 runs from the conserved cysteine through the conserved F or W.

j_call,v_call,cdr3_aa
TRBJ1-5,TRBV29-1,CSVEKGVGQPQHF
TRBJ2-7,TRBV27,CASSLSDRASSYEQYF
TRBJ1-5,TRBV6-5,CASSRSGIGNQPQHF
TRBJ1-5,TRBV30,CAWSEARGGNQPQHF
TRBJ2-5,TRBV6-1,CASSTPMRETQYF
TRBJ1-2,TRBV27,CASSFLQGVGGYTF
TRBJ2-7,TRBV5-3,CARSPTSYEQYF
TRBJ2-1,TRBV7-3,CASSLDKSSYNEQFF
TRBJ1-1,TRBV5-4,CASSTYKRALNTEAFF
TRBJ1-1,TRBV6-6,CASSYSRGTGNTEAFF
TRBJ1-2,TRBV6-5,CASSNRQSHYGYTF
TRBJ1-2,TRBV29-1,CSVGGQETNYGYTF
TRBJ1-5,TRBV15,CATSSSPGQGVSPQHF
TRBJ2-3,TRBV6-1,CASSELALPISTDTQYF
TRBJ1-2,TRBV5-4,CASMIQGVNYGYTF
TRBJ2-1,TRBV6-1,CASRQQGKDEQFF
TRBJ2-7,TRBV5-6,CASSFGTGGDEQYF
TRBJ1-1,TRBV30,CAWSGQVNTEAFF
TRBJ2-7,TRBV7-3,CASSLDRASYEQYF
TRBJ1-3,TRBV7-9,CASSLGGGGDPGNTIYF
TRBJ2-2,TRBV15,CATSRDRHTGELFF
TRBJ1-1,TRBV5-1,CASSPHGVNTEAFF
TRBJ2-3,TRBV10-1,CAGTIPGGQTSTDTQYF
TRBJ2-1,TRBV4-2,CASSSGGGGNNEQFF
TRBJ2-1,TRBV7-3,CASSITSGSYNEQFF
TRBJ2-6,TRBV7-9,CASSLQGAGANVLTF
TRBJ2-2,TRBV7-6,CASSLNRVENTGELFF
TRBJ2-7,TRBV2,CASNAWAGSYEQYF
TRBJ1-6,TRBV10-3,CAISEGQGRNSPLHF
TRBJ2-1,TRBV2,CASSERQGVSYNEQFF
TRBJ1-5,TRBV19,CASSVRTEGNQPQHF
TRBJ2-1,TRBV5-1,CASSLERNRDEQFF